The entry that follows covers one T cell receptor beta chain sequence. This clone was seen only once. No cognate antigen has been identified for it. No base-level quality is on record; no much larger clone is a single base apart. The data were obtained in a study of blood T cell dynamics during melanoma immunotherapy (dated by TCRdb to the early 2020s). Background for the entire study: The patients had metastatic melanoma and were given first-line pembrolizumab or nivolumab plus ipilimumab as standard of care in the United Kingdom. To find early correlates of response, the study profiled the peripheral T cell receptor repertoires of patients with metastatic melanoma both before and after one cycle of checkpoint inhibitor therapy. A training cohort was formed from consecutive patients, and a further independent group of patients from the same centre was pooled into an external validation set.

From V the trimming removes 7 bases and from J it removes 6 bases, while the gene matches leave 5 bases of the junction unaccounted for. The germline V gene sets CDR1 to SGHDT and CDR2 to YYEEEE. There are 12 amino acids in the CDR3, from cysteine to phenylalanine inclusive. Only the CDR3 part of the read is kept: 36 bases, read in frame from the first base. The full study reports these points: The relatively small sample size was recognized as a factor that could limit how well the results generalize. Of the sorted CD8+ subsets, TIE cells had both the highest clonality and the greatest similarity to cfDNA CDR3 sequences, which suggests active turnover converging on dominant clones. The study could not determine whether the T cell clones driving repertoire changes were melanoma-specific or reflected general immune activation.

The time point label, as the study defines it: week 3, after first cycle of checkpoint inhibitor. Blood samples were collected before treatment (T0) and at week 3 (W3), after the first cycle of checkpoint blockade. Except for a couple of patients with rapid clinical progression, response was assessed 12 weeks after the first infusion by RECIST 1.1; disease control meant complete response, partial response or stable disease. Patients were not eligible if they had prior systemic cancer treatment, concomitant immunosuppressant therapy or synchronous other active malignancies. Sorted CD8+ memory and naive T cell subsets were sequenced at T0 and W3 from six patients, three progressing and three with disease control. PBMC were isolated from blood with Lymphoprep and SepMate tubes, followed by red cell lysis. DNA from PBMC and sorted T cell subsets was extracted with QIAamp DNA Blood Mini kits. CD8+ T cell subsets were sorted live on a FACSAria III cytometer and then frozen prior to DNA extraction. Fresh PBMC for flow cytometry were kept at 4 degrees C in PBS containing approximately 2.1% fetal bovine serum and were analyzed within 25 hours.

All DNA extracted from each sorted CD8+ T cell subset was loaded into the assay. TCR beta CDR3 sequences were amplified from genomic DNA with the immunoSEQ TCRb Assay kit following manufacturer instructions. The KAPA Library Quantification Kit for Illumina platforms was used to quantify the pooled libraries by qPCR. Pooled libraries were clustered at about 0.55-1.2 pM and sequenced on an Illumina NextSeq 500. As for how the authors treated the data: Analysis of the TCR data relied on immunoSEQ ANALYZER and the R LymphoSeq package. A rearrangement efficiency score was calculated as productive divided by the sum of productive and non-productive CDR3 sequences. Clonality was measured with the Gini coefficient and diversity with the Renyi index at alpha=1, compared pairwise between timepoints within each patient. In LymphoSeq, clonal relatedness was computed using an edit distance of 3, and repertoire similarity was computed using the Bhattacharyya coefficient. Linear discriminant analysis on week-3 changes in clonality and diversity was built with the R MASS and caret packages to classify response. Sourced from immuneACCESS, this table was stored by TCRdb with only in-frame sequences that have V and J called. A share of the clones is absent; for the studies checked, an unresolved V gene accounts for under half, and the remainder has no known explanation. The V and J calls and clone size were taken over from that table, and D and trimming were inferred from the DNA. The sample table lists 15,000 to 20,000 clones, less than 95% of them with a count of one. The ten top clones hold about 0.2% of the sample.

This sequence originates from a human donor with melanoma. This sample comprised effector memory CD8+ T cells from blood, obtained from a patient treated with checkpoint blockade. The receptor chain draws on TRBV5-6 and TRBJ1-2; 8 junctional bases match TRBD1. The DNA sequence follows: TGTGCCAGCGGGGCAGGGGGCGATGGCTACACCTTC. This gives the protein CASGAGGDGYTF.